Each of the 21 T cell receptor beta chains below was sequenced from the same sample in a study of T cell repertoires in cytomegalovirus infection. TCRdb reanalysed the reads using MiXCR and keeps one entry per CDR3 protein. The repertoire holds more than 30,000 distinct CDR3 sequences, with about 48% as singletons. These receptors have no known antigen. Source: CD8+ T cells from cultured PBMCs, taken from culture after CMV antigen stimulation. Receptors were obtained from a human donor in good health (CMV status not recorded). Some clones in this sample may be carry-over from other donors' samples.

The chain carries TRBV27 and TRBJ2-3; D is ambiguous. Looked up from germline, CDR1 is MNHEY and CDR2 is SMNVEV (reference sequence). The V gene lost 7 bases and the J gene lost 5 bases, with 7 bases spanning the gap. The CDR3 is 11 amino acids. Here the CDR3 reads CASILGDTQYF. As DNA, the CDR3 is TGTGCCAGCATCTTGGGAGATACGCAGTATTTT.

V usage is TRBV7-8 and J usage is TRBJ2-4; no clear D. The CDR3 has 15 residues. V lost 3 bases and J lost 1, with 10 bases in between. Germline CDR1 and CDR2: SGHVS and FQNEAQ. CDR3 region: CASSFPPGAKNIQYF. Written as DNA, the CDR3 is TGTGCCAGCAGCTTCCCCCCCGGGGCCAAAAACATTCAGTACTTC.

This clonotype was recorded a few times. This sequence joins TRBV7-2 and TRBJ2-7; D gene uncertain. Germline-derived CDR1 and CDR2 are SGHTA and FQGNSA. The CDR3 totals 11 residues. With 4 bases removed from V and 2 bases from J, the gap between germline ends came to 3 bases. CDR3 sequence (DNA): TGTGCCAGCAGCTCTGCCTACGAGCAGTACTTC. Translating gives CASSSAYEQYF.

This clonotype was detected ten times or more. The DNA of the CDR3 is TGTGCCAGCAATGCGGGAGCGGTCGGGGAGCTGTTTTTT. This sequence encodes CASNAGAVGELFF. The chain uses TRBV6-2 or TRBV6-3 and TRBJ2-2; 7 nucleotides line up with TRBD2. V was pared by 7 bases and J by 7 bases, with 6 bases of the junction left unmatched. This CDR3 has 13 amino acids. Germline values: CDR1 MNHEY, CDR2 SVGEGT.

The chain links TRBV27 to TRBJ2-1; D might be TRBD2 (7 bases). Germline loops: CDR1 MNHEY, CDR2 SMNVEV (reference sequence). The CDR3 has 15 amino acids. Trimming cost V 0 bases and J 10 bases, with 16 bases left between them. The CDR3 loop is CASSLSGGGGWEQFF. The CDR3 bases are TGTGCCAGCAGTTTATCGGGGGGCGGGGGATGGGAGCAGTTCTTC.

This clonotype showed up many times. CDR3 sequence reads: CASSSATGYYGYTF. CDR3 in DNA: TGTGCCAGCAGTTCCGCTACAGGGTACTATGGCTACACCTTC. This chain connects TRBV6-5 to TRBJ1-2; D possibly corresponds to TRBD1 (6 bases). The CDR3 covers 14 residues. Germline loops: CDR1 MNHEY, CDR2 SVGAGI. V was clipped by 4 bases and J by 3 bases, with 12 bases between them.

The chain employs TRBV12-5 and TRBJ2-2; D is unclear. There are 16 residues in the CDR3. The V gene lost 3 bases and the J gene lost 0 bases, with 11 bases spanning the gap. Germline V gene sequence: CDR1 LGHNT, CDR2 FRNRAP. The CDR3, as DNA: TGTGCTAGTGGTTTTTCGCTAGGGACGAACACCGGGGAGCTGTTTTTT. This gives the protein CASGFSLGTNTGELFF.

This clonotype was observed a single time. The CDR3 spells CASSAYRPETRSYEQYF. CDR3 DNA sequence: TGTGCCAGCAGTGCATATCGACCCGAGACTAGATCCTACGAGCAGTACTTC. V is TRBV27 and J is TRBJ2-7; possibly TRBD2 for D (6 bases). Germline loops: CDR1 MNHEY, CDR2 SMNVEV (reference sequence). V was cut by 5 bases and J by 1 base, with 21 bases left in between. This CDR3 contains 17 residues.

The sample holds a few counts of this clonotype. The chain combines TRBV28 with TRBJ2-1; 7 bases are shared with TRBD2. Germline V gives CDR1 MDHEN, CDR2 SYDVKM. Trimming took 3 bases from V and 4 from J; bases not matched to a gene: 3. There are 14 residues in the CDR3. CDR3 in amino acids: CASSLVREYNEQFF. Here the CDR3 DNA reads TGTGCCAGCAGTTTGGTGCGGGAGTACAATGAGCAGTTCTTC.

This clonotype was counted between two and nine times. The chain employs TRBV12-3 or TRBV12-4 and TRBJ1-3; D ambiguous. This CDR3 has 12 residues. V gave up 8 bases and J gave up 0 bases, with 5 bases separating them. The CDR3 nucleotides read TGTGCCAGCCGGGACTCTGGAAACACCATATATTTT. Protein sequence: CASRDSGNTIYF.

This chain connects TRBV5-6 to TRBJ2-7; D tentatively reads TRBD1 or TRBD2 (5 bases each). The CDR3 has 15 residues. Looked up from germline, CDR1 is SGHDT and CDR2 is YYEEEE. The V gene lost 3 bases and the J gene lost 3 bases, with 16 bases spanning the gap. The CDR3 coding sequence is TGTGCCAGCAGCTCGGGGACGAGGCCAATCTACGAGCAGTACTTC. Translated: CASSSGTRPIYEQYF.

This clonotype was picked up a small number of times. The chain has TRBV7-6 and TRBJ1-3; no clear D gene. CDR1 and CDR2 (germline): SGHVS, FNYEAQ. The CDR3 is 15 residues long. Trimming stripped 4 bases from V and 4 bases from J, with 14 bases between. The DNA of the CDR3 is TGTGCCAGCAGCTCCCCCTATCTGGACGGAAACACCATATATTTT. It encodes CASSSPYLDGNTIYF.

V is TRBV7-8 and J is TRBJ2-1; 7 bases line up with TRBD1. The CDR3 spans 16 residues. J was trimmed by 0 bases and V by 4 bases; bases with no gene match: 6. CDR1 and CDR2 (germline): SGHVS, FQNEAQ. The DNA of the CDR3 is TGTGCCAGCAGCTCTTACCGACAGGGCTCCTACAATGAGCAGTTCTTC. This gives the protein CASSSYRQGSYNEQFF.

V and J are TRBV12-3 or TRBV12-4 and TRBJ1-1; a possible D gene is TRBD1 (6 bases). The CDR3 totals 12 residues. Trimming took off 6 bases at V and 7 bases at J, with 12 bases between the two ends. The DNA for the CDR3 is TGTGCCAGCAGCTTGGGGGGCAATGAAGCTTTCTTT. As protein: CASSLGGNEAFF.

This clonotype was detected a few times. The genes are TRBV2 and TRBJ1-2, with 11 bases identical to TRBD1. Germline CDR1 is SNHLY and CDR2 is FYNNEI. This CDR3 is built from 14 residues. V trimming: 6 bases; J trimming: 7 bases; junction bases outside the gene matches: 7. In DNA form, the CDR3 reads TGTGCCAGCAGGCCGGGACAGGGGGTCATTGGCTACACCTTC. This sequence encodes CASRPGQGVIGYTF.

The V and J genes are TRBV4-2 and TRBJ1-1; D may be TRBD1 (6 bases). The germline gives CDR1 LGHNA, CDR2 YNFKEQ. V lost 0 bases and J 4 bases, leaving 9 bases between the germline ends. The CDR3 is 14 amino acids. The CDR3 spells CASSQELGGTEAFF. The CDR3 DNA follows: TGTGCCAGCAGCCAAGAGTTAGGGGGCACTGAAGCTTTCTTT.

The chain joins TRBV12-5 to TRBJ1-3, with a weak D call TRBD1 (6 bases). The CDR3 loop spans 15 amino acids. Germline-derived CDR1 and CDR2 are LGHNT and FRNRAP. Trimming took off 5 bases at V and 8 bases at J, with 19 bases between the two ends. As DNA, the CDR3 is TGTGCTAGTGGTCGGGGGGGGCCAATGACGGACACCATATATTTT. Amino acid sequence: CASGRGGPMTDTIYF.

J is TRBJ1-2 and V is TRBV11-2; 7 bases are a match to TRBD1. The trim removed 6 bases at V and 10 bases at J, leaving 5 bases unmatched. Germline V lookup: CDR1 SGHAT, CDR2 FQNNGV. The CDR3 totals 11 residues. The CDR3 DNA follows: TGTGCCAGCAGTTTCGGACAGGACTACACCTTC. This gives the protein CASSFGQDYTF.

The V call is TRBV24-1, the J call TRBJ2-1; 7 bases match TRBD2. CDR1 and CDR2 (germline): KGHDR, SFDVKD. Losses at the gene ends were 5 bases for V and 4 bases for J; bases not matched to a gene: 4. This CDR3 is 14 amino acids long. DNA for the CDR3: TGTGCCACCAGTGCAACGGGGGGATACAATGAGCAGTTCTTC. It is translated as CATSATGGYNEQFF.

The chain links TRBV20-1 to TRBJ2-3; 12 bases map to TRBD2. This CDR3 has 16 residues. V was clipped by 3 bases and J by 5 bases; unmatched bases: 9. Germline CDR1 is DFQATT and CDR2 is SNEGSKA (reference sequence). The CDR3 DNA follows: TGCAGTGCTAGCCAGCCCCTAGCGGGAGGGGAAGATACGCAGTATTTT. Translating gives CSASQPLAGGEDTQYF.

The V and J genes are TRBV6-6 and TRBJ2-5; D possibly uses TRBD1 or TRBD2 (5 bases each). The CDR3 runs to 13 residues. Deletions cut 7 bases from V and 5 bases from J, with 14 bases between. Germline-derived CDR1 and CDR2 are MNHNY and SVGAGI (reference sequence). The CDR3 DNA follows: TGTGCCAGCACAACCGGGACCGGGGAGACCCAGTACTTC. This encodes CASTTGTGETQYF.